Each of the 5 T cell receptor beta chains below was sequenced from the same sample in a study of blood T cell repertoires in COVID-19. Produced via immunoSEQ multiplex PCR; TCRdb's table is partial and in-frame only. The sample has roughly 80,000 clones, approximately 84% seen once. Sequences were obtained from peripheral blood. The receptors originated from a man in his 60s with active or convalescent COVID-19.

The genes are TRBV13 and TRBJ2-7, with D possibly being TRBD1 (6 bases). Germline loops: CDR1 PRHDT, CDR2 FYEKMQ (reference sequence). V was trimmed by 7 bases and J by 3 bases, leaving 7 bases between them. The length of the CDR3 is 11 residues. The DNA for the CDR3 is TGTGCCAGCAAAGGGGGCTACGAGCAGTACTTC. It encodes CASKGGYEQYF.

The rearrangement uses TRBV2 and TRBJ1-5; D is possibly TRBD1 (5 bases). V dropped 5 bases and J dropped 8 bases, with 16 bases sitting between them. The CDR3 has 14 residues. Germline CDR1 reads SNHLY; CDR2 reads FYNNEI. CDR3 loop: CASSWSTQGEPQHF. The CDR3 region has the DNA TGTGCCAGCAGTTGGTCCACTCAAGGGGAGCCCCAGCATTTT.

CDR3 sequence: CASSQARGRHGYTF. The CDR3 nucleotides are TGTGCCAGCAGCCAAGCCCGAGGGAGGCATGGCTACACCTTC. The chain recombines TRBV3-1 (or the pseudogene TRBV3-2) with TRBJ1-2; D gene uncertain. Germline assignment: CDR1 LGHDT and CDR2 YNNKEL (reference sequence). The CDR3 extends over 14 amino acids. V shed 1 base and J shed 6 bases, with 12 bases lying between them.

The table lists this clone with a few counts. This sequence joins TRBV9 and TRBJ1-6; weak D call: TRBD1 (6 bases). Germline assignment: CDR1 SGDLS and CDR2 YYNGEE. With 3 bases removed from V and 14 bases from J, the gap between germline ends came to 18 bases. The CDR3 has 14 amino acids. This chain's CDR3 is CASSEWDGGATLHF. CDR3 DNA sequence: TGTGCCAGCAGCGAGTGGGACGGGGGGGCCACCCTCCACTTT.

The CDR3 loop reads CASSPSKGKAIQPQHF. The CDR3 region has the DNA TGTGCCAGCAGCCCCTCCAAGGGGAAGGCCATTCAGCCCCAGCATTTT. The chain is built from TRBV16 and TRBJ1-5, with TRBD1 as a possible D gene (5 bases). Germline CDR1 reads KGHSY; CDR2 reads FQNENV. V lost 4 bases to trimming and J lost 6 bases, with 19 bases between them. The CDR3 covers 16 residues.